What follows is one TCR beta chain and its context. Its antigen is not identified. This sample was included in a study of T cell responses to AZD1222 COVID-19 vaccine. General observations from the study: The peak T cell response came first, and repertoires were sampled only after it. White British people made up most donors, females outnumbered males, and clonal diversity was possibly underestimated.

Here immunoSEQ multiplex PCR was the method, and the copy in TCRdb shows in-frame clones only, minus some. Here the sample spans around 94,000 clones, roughly 90% being singletons. The sequencing here drew on peripheral blood, taken on day 0 of AZD1222 vaccination. This TCR was sampled from an adult in good health.

The CDR3 loop reads CASSLQREAFF. The CDR3 region has the DNA TGTGCCAGCAGCCTCCAGCGTGAAGCTTTCTTT. This sequence joins TRBV12-3 or TRBV12-4 and TRBJ1-1; D not certain. V gave up 6 bases and J gave up 7 bases, with 9 bases separating them. This CDR3 has 11 amino acids.